What follows are 25 T cell receptor beta chains derived from one specimen sequenced in a study of CD8 T cells in ankylosing spondylitis. TCRdb reprocessed the 5' RACE reads via MiXCR and lists one record per CDR3 protein. In the table there are around 490,000 distinct CDR3 sequences, about 5.7% of which are singletons. Findings of the study overall: What appeared characteristic of ankylosing spondylitis blood was a TCR beta motif of 7 or 8 highly homologous variants.

No antigen has been assigned to these receptors. The sequenced sample was blood, either unsorted or a sorted T cell fraction (not recorded which). The receptors here all came from a male donor with ankylosing spondylitis.

This clonotype was found many times. This chain links TRBV20-1 with TRBJ1-1, with TRBD1 matching over 7 bases. CDR1 is DFQATT, CDR2 SNEGSKA, per germline (reference sequence). This CDR3 is built from 12 residues. The CDR3 DNA is TGCAGGCCGGGACAGATCGCTCTTGAAGCTTTCTTT. It codes for CRPGQIALEAFF.

This clonotype has a count of ten or more. The chain has TRBV28 and TRBJ2-7; 10 bases align to TRBD2. Losses at the gene ends were 7 bases for V and 0 bases for J; bases not matched to a gene: 3. The germline V gene encodes CDR1 MDHEN and CDR2 SYDVKM. This CDR3 region has 14 residues. CDR3 protein: CASTRLAGSYEQYF. DNA for the CDR3: TGTGCCAGCACCCGACTAGCGGGCTCCTACGAGCAGTACTTC.

This clonotype was counted ten times or more. The J gene is TRBJ1-1, the V gene TRBV18; 7 bases align to TRBD1. Germline CDR1 reads KGHSH; CDR2 reads LQKENI. The CDR3 is 13 residues long. Trimming cost V 5 bases and J 1 base; bases outside gene matches: 1. CDR3 coding DNA: TGTGCCAGCTCAGGACAGGCGAACACTGAAGCTTTCTTT. This gives the protein CASSGQANTEAFF.

CDR3 coding DNA: TGTGCCTGGACGACAGGGGACCATGAGCAGTTCTTC. Translated: CAWTTGDHEQFF. V and J are TRBV7-9 and TRBJ2-1; TRBD1 agrees at 8 bases. Germline-derived CDR1 and CDR2 are SEHNR and FQNEAQ (reference sequence). Losses at the gene ends were 11 bases for V and 8 bases for J; bases not matched to a gene: 8. The CDR3 consists of 12 residues.

V usage is TRBV5-5 and J usage is TRBJ2-7; D gene unclear. The germline V gene encodes CDR1 SGHKS and CDR2 YYEKEE (reference sequence). The CDR3 has 16 residues. V lost 0 bases, J lost 2 bases, and 15 bases lay in between. CDR3 nucleotides: TGTGCCAGCAGCTTGGTTCAAATCTCATACACCTACGAGCAGTACTTC. This encodes CASSLVQISYTYEQYF. The complete variable domain, with remaining parts taken from reference TRBV5-5 and TRBJ2-7, reads DAGVTQSPTHLIKTRGQQVTLRCSPISGHKSVSWYQQVLGQGPQFIFQYYEKEERGRGNFPDRFSARQFPNYSSELNVNALLLGDSALYLCASSLVQISYTYEQYFGPGTRLTVT.

This clonotype was recorded at least ten times. The chain is built from TRBV12-3 or TRBV12-4 and TRBJ1-2; tentative D call: TRBD1 (6 bases). Trimming left V 5 bases short and J 7 bases short, with 11 bases between. The CDR3 spans 12 residues. The CDR3 region has the DNA TGTGCCAGCAGTCAGGGGTTAGGTGGCTACACCTTC. It is translated as CASSQGLGGYTF.

This clonotype was seen many times. The rearrangement links TRBV29-1 to TRBJ2-3; D unclear. The germline V and J ends were trimmed by 5 bases and 6 bases, with 15 bases remaining between them. The CDR3 has 13 residues. Germline CDR1 is SQVTM and CDR2 is ANQGSEA. The CDR3 DNA reads TGCAGCGTTCACCCCCGGCATCTGGATACGCAGTATTTT. Its translation is CSVHPRHLDTQYF.

Ten or more counts support this clonotype. V gene TRBV29-1 combines with J gene TRBJ2-1; D gene uncertain. V was trimmed by 5 bases and J by 8 bases, leaving 10 bases between them. CDR1 and CDR2 (germline): SQVTM, ANQGSEA. The CDR3 covers 11 residues. The CDR3 here is CSVSIAHEQFF. CDR3 coding DNA: TGCAGCGTTTCAATAGCTCATGAGCAGTTCTTC.

This clonotype came up many times. The chain couples TRBV5-1 to TRBJ2-3; D is unresolved. Trimming removed 4 bases at V and 2 bases at J, with 20 bases between. There are 17 residues in the CDR3. Germline V gives CDR1 SGHRS, CDR2 YFSETQ. The CDR3 DNA is TGCGCCAGCAGCATTTCTCCGGCCAGCACTAACACAGATACGCAGTATTTT. Its protein is CASSISPASTNTDTQYF.

This clonotype has at least ten counts. This chain uses TRBV7-9 with TRBJ1-1; D not certain. Trimming removed 5 bases at V and 7 bases at J, with 20 bases between. This CDR3 has 15 residues. Germline V gene data show CDR1 as SEHNR and CDR2 as FQNEAQ (reference sequence). Written as DNA, the CDR3 is TGTGCCAGCAGCCAAAGGGTGATTGGGAAGGATGAAGCTTTCTTT. Translating gives CASSQRVIGKDEAFF.

This clonotype was detected ten times or more. The CDR3 loop is CASSQDRWDTEAFF. In nucleotides, the CDR3 is TGTGCCAGCAGCCAGGACAGGTGGGACACTGAAGCTTTCTTT. This rearrangement joins TRBV12-3 or TRBV12-4 to TRBJ1-1; TRBD1 agrees at 7 bases. The CDR3 covers 14 residues. The V segment lost 6 bases and the J segment 3 bases; nucleotides outside the gene matches: 7.

This clonotype was counted many times. The V and J genes are TRBV6-1 and TRBJ2-7; D not resolved. V was clipped by 6 bases and J by 0 bases, with 18 bases between them. The CDR3 consists of 16 residues. The germline V gene encodes CDR1 MNHNS and CDR2 SASEGT. The DNA for the CDR3 is TGTGCCAGCAGGAAGTCTATGACGTCCAGCTCCTACGAGCAGTACTTC. Encoded protein: CASRKSMTSSSYEQYF.

The gene calls are TRBV7-9 and TRBJ2-3; D is ambiguous. The V end lost 1 base, the J end lost 3 bases, and 11 bases lay between the germline ends. The germline V gene has CDR1 SEHNR and CDR2 FQNEAQ (reference sequence). The CDR3 has 15 residues. CDR3 nucleotides: TGTGCCAGCAGCTTAGTGCGCCCCACGACAGATACGCAGTATTTT. Protein sequence: CASSLVRPTTDTQYF.

This clonotype was detected many times. The V gene is TRBV12-3 or TRBV12-4, the J gene TRBJ1-2; weak D call: TRBD1 (6 bases). This CDR3 has 15 amino acids. Trimming removed 6 bases at V and 6 bases at J, with 20 bases between. The CDR3 DNA follows: TGTGCCAGCAGCCTGACAAGAAGAGGGGGGAATGGCTACACCTTC. This translates into CASSLTRRGGNGYTF.

For this clonotype: One base away lies a much larger clone, so this may be a sequencing read error. The gene calls are TRBV6-5 and TRBJ2-2, with 8 bases lining up with TRBD1. The CDR3 loop spans 14 amino acids. The germline V gene has CDR1 MNHEY and CDR2 SVGAGI. Germline trimming cut 4 bases from V and 6 bases from J; bases unmatched to any gene: 4. The CDR3 bases are TGTGCCAGCAGTTCACGACAGGGGTCCGGGGAGCTGTTTTTT. As protein: CASSSRQGSGELFF.

This clonotype was recorded many times. Written as DNA, the CDR3 is TGTGCCAGCAGCGTAGGGTATGGTTACGAAAAACTGTTTTTT. Amino acids: CASSVGYGYEKLFF. The genes are TRBV9 and TRBJ1-4; no clear D. Germline V gene data show CDR1 as SGDLS and CDR2 as YYNGEE. The germline V and J ends were trimmed by 0 bases and 8 bases, with 11 bases remaining between them. This CDR3 is built from 14 residues.

In this sample, this clonotype turned up many times. The chain links TRBV5-6 to TRBJ1-4, with D unresolved. There are 14 residues in the CDR3. CDR1 and CDR2 (germline): SGHDT, YYEEEE. The germline V and J ends were trimmed by 5 bases and 0 bases, with 8 bases remaining between them. The CDR3 coding sequence is TGTGCCAGCAGAATAGAAGCAACTAATGAAAAACTGTTTTTT. Translating gives CASRIEATNEKLFF.

This clonotype was seen many times. The chain uses TRBV5-1 and TRBJ2-2; 8 bases are shared with TRBD1. The CDR3 is 15 residues long. J lost 5 bases, V lost 5 bases, and 8 bases had no gene match. Germline V gene lookup returns CDR1 SGHRS and CDR2 YFSETQ. This CDR3 reads CASRTQGARTGELFF. The CDR3 DNA reads as TGCGCCAGCAGGACGCAGGGGGCTCGGACCGGGGAGCTGTTTTTT.

This clonotype came up many times. This chain links TRBV24-1 with TRBJ1-1; 9 nucleotides line up with TRBD1. Trimming removed 4 bases from V and 10 bases from J; junction bases left unmatched: 6. This CDR3 region has 13 residues. Germline CDR1 is KGHDR and CDR2 is SFDVKD. CDR3 bases: TGTGCCACCAGTGACCTGACAGGGGGGCGAGCTTTCTTT. It is translated as CATSDLTGGRAFF.

For the CDR3, the DNA is TGCAGTGTGGGACAGGGGGGTAATGATGAGCAGTTCTTC. Its protein product is CSVGQGGNDEQFF. The V and J genes are TRBV20-1 and TRBJ2-1; 11 bases line up with TRBD1. The germline CDR1 and CDR2 sequences are DFQATT and SNEGSKA (reference sequence). V shed 7 bases and J 8 bases; nucleotides not matched to a gene: 7. The length of the CDR3 is 13 residues.

The chain couples TRBV14 to TRBJ2-1; D is perhaps TRBD1 or TRBD2 (5 bases each). Per germline, CDR1 SGHDN and CDR2 FVKESK. The CDR3 length is 13 residues. The germline V and J ends were trimmed by 11 bases and 1 base, with 12 bases remaining between them. CDR3 amino acids: CAPTWGSYNEQFF. In DNA form, the CDR3 reads TGTGCCCCCACCTGGGGGTCCTACAATGAGCAGTTCTTC. The full variable domain, its missing parts supplied by reference TRBV14 and TRBJ2-1, is EAGVTQFPSHSVIEKGQTVTLRCDPISGHDNLYWYRRVMGKEIKFLLHFVKESKQDESGMPNNRFLAERTGGTYSTLKVQPAELEDSGVYFCAPTWGSYNEQFFGPGTRLTVL.

This clonotype was observed many times. V usage is TRBV9 and J usage is TRBJ1-2; no clear D. With 0 bases removed from V and 6 bases from J, the gap between germline ends came to 15 bases. CDR3 length equals 15 residues. Germline assignment: CDR1 SGDLS and CDR2 YYNGEE. The CDR3 coding sequence is TGTGCCAGCAGCGTAGTCTCAGGTCGTGGGAATGGCTACACCTTC. It encodes CASSVVSGRGNGYTF.

The sample holds many counts of this clonotype. CDR3 region: CASSQEYLAGDGETQYF. The CDR3 nucleotides read TGTGCCAGCAGCCAAGAATACCTAGCGGGGGACGGAGAGACCCAGTACTTC. V is TRBV3-1 and J is TRBJ2-5, with TRBD2 identical over 10 bases. After removal of 0 bases from V and 4 bases from J, the junction contained 8 bases not matched to a gene. Germline CDR1 and CDR2: LGHDT and YNNKEL (reference sequence). This CDR3 contains 17 residues.

In its sample, this clonotype was seen many times. This chain links TRBV7-2 with TRBJ1-2; 9 bases are a match to TRBD1. The V gene end was trimmed by 4 bases and the J gene end by 8 bases; junction bases not matched to a gene: 14. From germline, CDR1 is SGHTA and CDR2 FQGNSA. CDR3 length: 16 residues. This CDR3 reads CASSSYGRDREGGYTF. Here the CDR3 DNA reads TGTGCCAGCAGCTCCTATGGCCGGGACAGGGAGGGAGGCTACACCTTC.

This clonotype was seen repeatedly, ten times or more. This CDR3 reads CASSLGGQGYNQPQHF. The DNA for the CDR3 is TGTGCCAGCAGTTTAGGGGGACAGGGTTACAATCAGCCCCAGCATTTT. The chain combines TRBV12-3 or TRBV12-4 with TRBJ1-5; 9 bases agree with TRBD1. Trimming cost V 1 base and J 3 bases; bases outside gene matches: 4. The CDR3 is 16 residues long.